A selection of T cell receptor beta chains follows, all from one sample in a study of blood T cell repertoires in COVID-19. Clones were sequenced by immunoSEQ multiplex PCR, and TCRdb holds only the in-frame ones, with some missing. The sample yields 20,000 or so clones, roughly nine tenths seen once. Sample: peripheral blood. These TCRs come from a human donor in a cohort sampled during active COVID-19. The CDR3 runs from the conserved cysteine through the conserved F or W. A D gene is named only where the DNA matches it firmly. Clone sizes are given selectively: once, few, many, or a class where the clone is expanded.

j_call d_call clone_size v_call cdr3_nt cdr3_aa
TRBJ2-1 - - TRBV19 TGTGCCAGTAGTATTCGGGTGGAGGATGAGCAGTTCTTC CASSIRVEDEQFF
TRBJ2-3 TRBD2 - TRBV6-1 TGTGCCAGCAGTGTCCTAGCGGGTTTTAGCACAGATACGCAGTATTTT CASSVLAGFSTDTQYF
TRBJ2-7 TRBD1 - TRBV5-1 TGCGCCAGCAGCTCTTCCCGGGACAGTTTCTACGAGCAGTACTTC CASSSSRDSFYEQYF
TRBJ2-7 TRBD2 - TRBV28 TGTGCCAGCACCCTAGCGGGAGACTCCTACGAGCAGTACTTC CASTLAGDSYEQYF
TRBJ1-1 TRBD1 - TRBV27 TGTGCCAGCAGTTTAACTCACTCACAGGGGTTCTTGAGCACTGAAGCTTTCTTT CASSLTHSQGFLSTEAFF
TRBJ2-1 TRBD1 - TRBV27 TGTGCCAGCAGTTCAACCCGGACAGGTGGGGGCTACAATGAGCAGTTCTTC CASSSTRTGGGYNEQFF
TRBJ2-7 TRBD1 - TRBV30 TGTGCCTGGAGAACAGGGGGCTACGAGCAGTACTTC CAWRTGGYEQYF
TRBJ2-7 TRBD2 - TRBV27 TGTGCCAGCAGCGCGGGAGCTACGGGCTACGAGCAGTACTTC CASSAGATGYEQYF
TRBJ2-7 - - TRBV5-1 TGCGCCAGCAGCTTGGAGAGGGCCGACGAGCAGTACTTC CASSLERADEQYF
TRBJ2-3 - - TRBV7-9 TGTGCCAGCAGCCCGGGACTCCACAGCACAGATACGCAGTATTTT CASSPGLHSTDTQYF
TRBJ2-7 - - TRBV4-1 TGCGCCAGCAGCCAAGAGAAGGACAGACCCTACGAGCAGTACTTC CASSQEKDRPYEQYF
TRBJ1-2 - - TRBV19 TGTGCCAGTCTGGACTTTCCGAGCTATGGCTACACCTTC CASLDFPSYGYTF
TRBJ2-3 TRBD1 - TRBV10-2 TGCGCCAGCAGTGAGTCCGGGACAGGGTTTGCGTATTTT CASSESGTGFAYF
TRBJ2-7 TRBD2 - TRBV7-9 TGTGCCAGCAGCCACCCCCTGAGGGCAGCGGGACCCTACGAGCAGTACTTC CASSHPLRAAGPYEQYF
TRBJ1-1 - - TRBV11-2 TGTGCCAGCAGCTACCAGGGTTCCACTGAAGCTTTCTTT CASSYQGSTEAFF
TRBJ2-3 - - TRBV11-3 TGTGCCAGCAGTTTACAGGGTTCGGGCACAGATACGCAGTATTTT CASSLQGSGTDTQYF
TRBJ2-2 - - TRBV7-8 TGTGCCAGCAGGCAATCAGGGGACACCGGGGAGCTGTTTTTT CASRQSGDTGELFF
TRBJ2-1 TRBD2 - TRBV7-9 TGTGCCAGCAGCTTAAGCGGGGCGGGGTACAATGAGCAGTTCTTC CASSLSGAGYNEQFF
TRBJ2-3 TRBD2 once TRBV5-6 TGTGCCAGCAGCTGGGGACTAGCGAGCACAGATACGCAGTATTTT CASSWGLASTDTQYF
TRBJ2-6 - - TRBV5-6 TGTGCCAGCAGCTCGGCGGTGGGCAGGGAATTCTCTGGGGCCAACGTCCTGACTTTC CASSSAVGREFSGANVLTF
TRBJ2-7 - few TRBV2 TGTGCCAGCGGTCGGGATGACTACTACGAGCAGTACTTC CASGRDDYYEQYF
TRBJ2-5 TRBD2 - TRBV10-2 TGCGCCAGCAGTGGACCGGGAGGCGAGACCCAGTACTTC CASSGPGGETQYF
TRBJ1-4 TRBD1 - TRBV5-5 TGTGCCAACAGCTTGGTGGGACAGGATAATGAAAAACTGTTTTTT CANSLVGQDNEKLFF